This TCR beta chain was profiled in a study of T-cell reconstitution after alpha-beta-depleted transplantation in children. Study-level findings and limits: Some patients owed their high day-60 TCRbeta diversity to surviving recipient T cells and thymic progenitors.

The TCRbeta library was prepared with unique molecular identifiers. One entry per CDR3 protein, called by TCRdb with MiXCR from the PCR reads. The sample gives fewer than 550,000 distinct CDR3 sequences, 16% of which show up once; roughly 29% is in the top ten. As to this clonotype: Its antigen is unknown.

The sample in question was PBMCs, mostly from graft donor cells, obtained 360 days after TCRalphabeta/CD19-depleted stem cell transplant. The TCR sequence derives from a boy under two years old who had a stem cell transplant for Wiskott-Aldrich syndrome, so the T cells may come from the graft donor.

This CDR3 is CASKERTQSYEQYF. The CDR3 bases are TGTGCCAGCAAGGAGAGGACTCAATCCTACGAGCAGTACTTC. This chain connects TRBV2 to TRBJ2-7, with a tentative D call TRBD2 (5 bases). This CDR3 contains 14 residues. Looked up from germline, CDR1 is SNHLY and CDR2 is FYNNEI. The ends were cut back, 7 bases at V and 1 base at J, with 14 bases in the middle.